This entry lists 17 T cell receptor beta chains sequenced from one sample in a study of blood T cells in healthy people across ages (dated by TCRdb to about 2015). The method behind the library was 5' RACE. Sequencing took place on an Illumina HiSeq 2500. A second PCR of 7 to 11 cycles was performed with a sample-barcoded 5' primer and a J-beta primer mix. TCRdb redid the processing of the public reads, applying fastp at Q25 and MiXCR, and retained in-frame beta chains. Merged by CDR3 protein, the rows form single entries marked with the most common genes and DNA. The sample table records 850,000 to 1,000,000 distinct CDR3 sequences; roughly 48% of these occur just once. The biggest ten clones account for under 15% of the sample. Sequenced input: blood. These receptors were collected from a man aged 30 to 45 in good health.

At least ten counts were recorded for this clonotype. A read error may explain this, as a much larger clone is one base away. CDR3 protein: CASSQDNSGPHNEQYF. CDR3 DNA: TGTGCCAGCAGCCAAGATAATAGCGGTCCGCACAATGAGCAGTACTTC. The chain joins TRBV4-2 to TRBJ2-5; TRBD2 might be the D (6 bases). Per the germline V gene, CDR1 is LGHNA and CDR2 is YNFKEQ. The CDR3 has 16 residues. Trimming pared 0 bases from V and 11 bases from J, leaving 22 bases between.

Turning to this clonotype: One end of the junction does not line up with germline, which may come from a read error. This chain connects TRBV4-1 to TRBJ2-3; D ambiguous. CDR1 is MGHRA, CDR2 YSYEKL, per germline. CDR3 length equals 14 residues. In DNA, the CDR3 is TGCGCCAGCAGCCAAGTCGATAGCATAGATACGCAGTATTTT. This codes for CASSQVDSIDTQYF.

The chain carries TRBV27 and TRBJ2-2; tentatively, D is TRBD1 (6 bases). Germline V gene lookup returns CDR1 MNHEY and CDR2 SMNVEV (reference sequence). With 5 bases removed from V and 2 bases from J, the gap between germline ends came to 15 bases. This CDR3 has 16 residues. This chain's CDR3 is CASSAQQGANTGELFF. In DNA form, the CDR3 reads TGTGCCAGCAGTGCCCAACAGGGAGCCAACACCGGGGAGCTGTTTTTT.

This rearrangement joins TRBV5-1 to TRBJ2-1, with 7 bases that match TRBD2. J gave up 0 bases and V 6 bases, and 15 bases lay outside the gene matches. CDR1 and CDR2 (germline): SGHRS, YFSETQ. There are 18 residues in the CDR3. CDR3 sequence (DNA): TGCGCCAGCAACTCGAGGGGCGGGGGTGACTCCTCCTACAATGAGCAGTTCTTC. Translation: CASNSRGGGDSSYNEQFF.

This clonotype has more than one count but fewer than ten. The chain links TRBV15 to TRBJ2-3, with D possibly being TRBD1 (5 bases). The germline V and J ends were trimmed by 3 bases and 5 bases, with 15 bases remaining between them. CDR1 LNHNV and CDR2 YYDKDF come from the germline V gene (reference sequence). The CDR3 consists of 15 residues. CDR3 in amino acids: CATSRRQYQGDTQYF. DNA of the CDR3: TGTGCCACCAGCAGGAGACAGTACCAGGGAGATACGCAGTATTTT.

The genes are TRBV12-3 or TRBV12-4 and TRBJ1-1; D gene uncertain. Deletions cut 5 bases from V and 4 bases from J, with 11 bases between. The CDR3 has 13 amino acids. Written as DNA, the CDR3 is TGTGCCAGCAGTCTAAAGCGGATCACTGAAGCTTTCTTT. It encodes CASSLKRITEAFF.

As for this clonotype: One end of the junction does not line up with germline, which may come from a read error. The J gene is TRBJ2-6, the V gene TRBV6-1, with 7 bases matching TRBD1. The length of the CDR3 is 16 residues. In germline, CDR1 is MNHNS, CDR2 SASEGT. The CDR3 DNA reads TGTGTCAGCAGTCAACATCAGGGGGCTGGGGCCAACGTCCTGACTTTC. The encoded protein is CVSSQHQGAGANVLTF.

This CDR3 is CSVAPGMGTEAFF. The CDR3 DNA reads TGCAGCGTTGCTCCGGGGATGGGCACTGAAGCTTTCTTT. The chain joins TRBV29-1 to TRBJ1-1; D remains unclear. The V end was cut by 4 bases, the J end by 4 bases, with 13 bases between. This CDR3 is 13 amino acids long. Germline V lookup: CDR1 SQVTM, CDR2 ANQGSEA. The full variable domain, in which reference TRBV29-1 and TRBJ1-1 provide the parts outside the CDR3, is SAVISQKPSRDICQRGTSLTIQCQVDSQVTMMFWYRQQPGQSLTLIATANQGSEATYESGFVIDKFPISRPNLTFSTLTVSNMSPEDSSIYLCSVAPGMGTEAFFGQGTRLTVV.

This rearrangement joins TRBV7-8 to TRBJ2-1; no firm D call. This CDR3 is 11 amino acids long. V dropped 7 bases and J dropped 6 bases, with 7 bases sitting between them. Germline CDR1 SGHVS, CDR2 FQNEAQ. In nucleotides, the CDR3 is TGTGCCAGCACCCTCAGCAATGAGCAGTTCTTC. Residues: CASTLSNEQFF.

The chain carries TRBV5-1 and TRBJ2-1; TRBD1 matches 9 bases. The J segment lost 8 bases and the V segment lost 4 bases, leaving 16 bases of the junction unmatched. Germline lookup yields CDR1 SGHRS and CDR2 YFSETQ. The length of the CDR3 is 17 residues. CDR3 sequence (DNA): TGCGCCAGCAGCAGACGTCGGGACAGGGCCCCTGGGGATGAGCAGTTCTTC. Residues: CASSRRRDRAPGDEQFF.

The V gene is TRBV12-3 or TRBV12-4, the J gene TRBJ2-4; D is undetermined. The last part of the DNA fits TRBJ2-7 better; the J call may be wrong. The CDR3 extends over 14 amino acids. CDR3 sequence: CASSFADGLGEQYF. CDR3 nucleotide sequence: TGTGCCAGCAGTTTCGCGGACGGGCTAGGCGAGCAGTACTTC.

The genes are TRBV24-1 and TRBJ2-2; D is ambiguous. The CDR3 runs 17 residues. V lost 1 base and J lost 0, with 11 bases in between. Looked up from germline, CDR1 is KGHDR and CDR2 is SFDVKD. The CDR3, as DNA: TGTGCCACCAGTGATTTCGAAGGATTGTCGAACACCGGGGAGCTGTTTTTT. Its translation is CATSDFEGLSNTGELFF.

The chain is built from TRBV10-3 and TRBJ1-5, with 7 bases aligning to TRBD1. The J segment lost 5 bases and the V segment lost 3 bases, leaving 7 bases of the junction unmatched. Germline V gene data show CDR1 as ENHRY and CDR2 as SYGVKD. The CDR3 consists of 15 residues. CDR3 in amino acids: CAISEGSGGYQPQHF. Written as DNA, the CDR3 is TGTGCCATCAGTGAAGGCTCAGGGGGGTATCAGCCCCAGCATTTT.

This clonotype was observed a handful of times. The chain couples TRBV4-2 to TRBJ2-3; a possible D gene is TRBD1 (5 bases). CDR3 size: 15 residues. The V and J ends lost 0 bases and 2 bases respectively, with 9 bases between them. CDR1 is LGHNA, CDR2 YNFKEQ, per germline. The CDR3 loop is CASSQDGAVTDTQYF. The CDR3, as DNA: TGTGCCAGCAGCCAAGATGGGGCAGTCACAGATACGCAGTATTTT.

The CDR3 DNA reads TGTGCCAGCAGCCAAGGGGACAACCAGATGAACACTGAAGCTTTCTTT. It translates to CASSQGDNQMNTEAFF. The chain has TRBV4-2 and TRBJ1-1; possible D gene TRBD1, 6 bases. Per germline, CDR1 LGHNA and CDR2 YNFKEQ. The ends were cut back, 1 base at V and 0 bases at J, with 12 bases in the middle. The CDR3 sequence is 16 residues long.

V and J are TRBV28 and TRBJ1-1; no clear D gene. CDR3 length: 13 amino acids. V was shortened by 2 bases and J by 8 bases, with 12 bases between the two germline ends. The V gene's germline CDR1 is MDHEN and CDR2 SYDVKM. The CDR3 loop is CASSLLGSVEAFF. Here the CDR3 DNA reads TGTGCCAGCAGTTTACTCGGCAGTGTCGAAGCTTTCTTT. The whole variable domain, remainder taken from reference TRBV28 and TRBJ1-1, is DVKVTQSSRYLVKRTGEKVFLECVQDMDHENMFWYRQDPGLGLRLIYFSYDVKMKEKGDIPEGYSVSREKKERFSLILESASTNQTSMYLCASSLLGSVEAFFGQGTRLTVV.

The genes are TRBV20-1 and TRBJ1-6; 10 bases align to TRBD1. The CDR3 loop spans 19 amino acids. The V and J ends lost 0 bases and 1 base, in that order; junction bases with no gene match: 9. CDR1 and CDR2 from the germline V gene are DFQATT and SNEGSKA (reference sequence). The CDR3 protein is CSARDSRTGGGSYNSPLHF. The DNA of the CDR3 is TGCAGTGCTAGAGATTCGAGGACAGGGGGGGGGTCCTATAATTCACCCCTCCACTTT.